Shown below are 23 T cell receptor beta chains from a single sample sequenced in a study of cytomegalovirus exposure and HLA in healthy donors (dated by TCRdb to 2017 to 2019). Library preparation was by the immunoSEQ multiplex PCR assay. For the multiplex PCR, a mixture combining 60 forward primers for TCR Vbeta segments and 13 reverse primers for TCR Jbeta segments was used. Here the immuneACCESS table is served through TCRdb, limited to in-frame sequences with V and J called. Missing clones are a known gap in these copies; in checked studies unresolved V genes cover under half, and the rest lacks a known reason. This sample is represented by roughly 98,000 clones; less than 75% of them were singletons. The biggest ten clones account for over 5% of the sample. The source material was PBMCs. The receptors originated from a woman in her twenties or thirties in good health and CMV-seropositive.

This chain links TRBV7-2 with TRBJ2-7; TRBD2 matches at 16 bases. Germline V gives CDR1 SGHTA, CDR2 FQGNSA. The J segment lost 6 bases and the V segment lost 5 bases, leaving 7 bases of the junction unmatched. The CDR3 totals 16 residues. CDR3 sequence reads: CASSPPGTSGRGEQYF. The CDR3 nucleotides are TGTGCCAGCAGCCCGCCCGGGACTAGCGGGAGGGGCGAGCAGTACTTC.

The chain employs TRBV19 and TRBJ1-5, with D unclear. V was trimmed by 7 bases and J by 2 bases, leaving 9 bases between them. The CDR3 extends over 13 amino acids. Germline CDR1 and CDR2: LNHDA and SQIVND (reference sequence). This CDR3 reads CASKGGGNQPQHF. The CDR3 DNA is TGTGCCAGTAAGGGAGGCGGCAATCAGCCCCAGCATTTT.

The chain recombines TRBV7-9 with TRBJ1-6; a weak D match, TRBD1 (6 bases). Germline assignment: CDR1 SEHNR and CDR2 FQNEAQ (reference sequence). The CDR3 consists of 15 residues. V lost 3 bases and J lost 6, with 12 bases in between. DNA of the CDR3: TGTGCCAGCAGCTTGAGACAGGCCCTTAATTCACCCCTCCACTTT. It specifies CASSLRQALNSPLHF.

The chain has TRBV5-1 and TRBJ1-4; unclear D gene. The V gene's germline CDR1 is SGHRS and CDR2 YFSETQ. Trimming removed 4 bases from V and 4 bases from J, with 14 bases in between. The CDR3 totals 15 residues. CDR3 region: CASSQREGGNEKLFF. In nucleotides, the CDR3 is TGCGCCAGCAGCCAACGGGAGGGTGGTAATGAAAAACTGTTTTTT.

The V gene is TRBV28, the J gene TRBJ1-5; D gene ambiguous. This CDR3 has 16 amino acids. Germline CDR1 MDHEN, CDR2 SYDVKM. Trimming shortened V by 4 bases and J by 5 bases, and 18 bases separated the two germline ends. CDR3 DNA sequence: TGTGCCAGCAGTTCCCCCGGGTCCCCGAGGGATCAGCCCCAGCATTTT. Translation gives CASSSPGSPRDQPQHF.

Only a few counts were recorded for this clone. The genes are TRBV25-1 and TRBJ1-1; TRBD1 matches at 8 bases. V lost 1 base and J lost 1; bases outside the gene matches: 2. This CDR3 has 15 residues. CDR1 and CDR2 (germline): MGHDK, SYGVNS. CDR3 coding DNA: TGTGCCAGCAGTGAATTTACAGGGGGGAACACTGAAGCTTTCTTT. It is translated as CASSEFTGGNTEAFF.

In this sample, this clone turned up a few times. V gene TRBV19 combines with J gene TRBJ2-7; 8 bases agree with TRBD1. CDR1 is LNHDA and CDR2 is SQIVND in the germline V gene (reference sequence). The V segment lost 4 bases and the J segment 6 bases; nucleotides outside the gene matches: 5. This CDR3 is 13 amino acids long. Written as DNA, the CDR3 is TGTGCCAGTAGTACCATCACAGGGGGCGAGCAGTACTTC. As protein: CASSTITGGEQYF. Using reference TRBV19 and TRBJ2-7 for the parts outside the CDR3, the full variable domain is DGGITQSPKYLFRKEGQNVTLSCEQNLNHDAMYWYRQDPGQGLRLIYYSQIVNDFQKGDIAEGYSVSREKKESFPLTVTSAQKNPTAFYLCASSTITGGEQYFGPGTRLTVT.

The chain joins TRBV9 to TRBJ2-1, with 11 positions matching TRBD1. Germline CDR1 reads SGDLS; CDR2 reads YYNGEE. Trimming took 4 bases from V and 7 from J; bases not matched to a gene: 4. This CDR3 contains 14 residues. The CDR3 loop is CASSMDRGLNEQFF. CDR3 DNA: TGTGCCAGCAGCATGGACAGGGGGCTAAATGAGCAGTTCTTC. Looking up the rest from reference TRBV9 and TRBJ2-1 gives the full variable domain: DSGVTQTPKHLITATGQRVTLRCSPRSGDLSVYWYQQSLDQGLQFLIQYYNGEERAKGNILERFSAQQFPDLHSELNLSSLELGDSALYFCASSMDRGLNEQFFGPGTRLTVL.

CDR3 coding DNA: TGTGCCAGCAGCCCCTCCGGCAGGTACACTGAAGCTTTCTTT. Translation: CASSPSGRYTEAFF. The chain couples TRBV9 to TRBJ1-1; D is uncertain. This CDR3 region has 14 residues. V was shortened by 4 bases and J by 3 bases, with 13 bases between the two germline ends. Germline V gene data show CDR1 as SGDLS and CDR2 as YYNGEE.

The chain recombines TRBV27 with TRBJ2-1, with TRBD2 as a possible D gene (7 bases). CDR3 length: 12 amino acids. Germline loops: CDR1 MNHEY, CDR2 SMNVEV (reference sequence). Trimming took off 8 bases at V and 8 bases at J, with 13 bases between the two ends. CDR3 nucleotide sequence: TGTGCCAGCGGGGGGGCCGGGGATGAGCAGTTCTTC. Its translation is CASGGAGDEQFF.

V usage is TRBV14 and J usage is TRBJ2-1; 13 bases align to TRBD2. This CDR3 spans 15 amino acids. Germline V lookup: CDR1 SGHDN, CDR2 FVKESK. Losses at the gene ends were 3 bases for V and 5 bases for J; bases not matched to a gene: 1. DNA of the CDR3: TGTGCCAGCAGCCAGGGACTAGCGGGGAACAATGAGCAGTTCTTC. This sequence encodes CASSQGLAGNNEQFF.

This clone occurred a few times. The chain combines TRBV5-4 with TRBJ2-1, with D perhaps matching TRBD2 (6 bases). Trimming pared 3 bases from V and 0 bases from J, leaving 10 bases between. CDR3 length: 15 residues. Germline CDR1 and CDR2: SGHNT and YYREEE (reference sequence). This chain's CDR3 is CASSWGLSSYNEQFF. The CDR3 DNA sequence: TGTGCCAGCAGCTGGGGACTCAGCTCCTACAATGAGCAGTTCTTC.

The gene calls are TRBV5-6 and TRBJ1-4; a possible D gene is TRBD1 (6 bases). CDR1 and CDR2 from the germline V gene are SGHDT and YYEEEE. This CDR3 is 15 amino acids long. Trimming stripped 0 bases from V and 8 bases from J, with 14 bases between. The CDR3 DNA follows: TGTGCCAGCAGCTTGGCCTCCGGGACAAGGGAAAAACTGTTTTTT. Translating gives CASSLASGTREKLFF.

The rearrangement joins TRBV10-3 to TRBJ1-5, with D possibly TRBD1 on 6 matching bases. CDR3 length: 13 residues. CDR1 and CDR2 (germline): ENHRY, SYGVKD. Trimming removed 6 bases from V and 4 bases from J, with 10 bases in between. The CDR3 bases are TGTGCCATCAGCGGACAGTTAAATCAGCCCCAGCATTTT. Its protein is CAISGQLNQPQHF.

The sample holds a few counts of this clone. The V and J genes are TRBV6-1 and TRBJ2-1; unclear D gene. Germline V gives CDR1 MNHNS, CDR2 SASEGT. CDR3 length: 13 amino acids. The V gene lost 1 base and the J gene lost 8 bases, with 9 bases spanning the gap. CDR3: CASSEGRGDEQFF. In DNA, the CDR3 is TGTGCCAGCAGTGAAGGTAGAGGCGATGAGCAGTTCTTC.

In this sample, this clone turned up once. This chain uses TRBV19 with TRBJ1-5; possible D gene TRBD1, 6 bases. The CDR3 is made up of 17 amino acids. V shed 6 bases and J shed 4 bases, with 22 bases lying between them. Germline CDR1 and CDR2: LNHDA and SQIVND (reference sequence). Here the CDR3 DNA reads TGTGCCAGTAGACTATTGGGAGGGGGGTCGGAAAATCAGCCCCAGCATTTT. Translation: CASRLLGGGSENQPQHF.

This clone has only a few counts. This chain joins TRBV29-1 and TRBJ1-2, with TRBD1 matching 7 bases. V shed 4 bases, J shed 4 bases, and the junction held 12 bases outside the gene matches. The length of the CDR3 is 15 residues. Germline V gives CDR1 SQVTM, CDR2 ANQGSEA. Here the CDR3 DNA reads TGCAGCGTTGGGGGGCATGGGACAGCCACCTATGGCTACACCTTC. Its translation: CSVGGHGTATYGYTF.

V and J are TRBV19 and TRBJ2-7, with unresolved D. V was clipped by 8 bases and J by 3 bases, with 14 bases between them. The CDR3 consists of 13 residues. Germline loops: CDR1 LNHDA, CDR2 SQIVND (reference sequence). CDR3 sequence (DNA): TGTGCCAGTTCTTCAGGCTTGGACTACGAGCAGTACTTC. This sequence encodes CASSSGLDYEQYF. The complete variable domain, with remaining parts taken from reference TRBV19 and TRBJ2-7, reads DGGITQSPKYLFRKEGQNVTLSCEQNLNHDAMYWYRQDPGQGLRLIYYSQIVNDFQKGDIAEGYSVSREKKESFPLTVTSAQKNPTAFYLCASSSGLDYEQYFGPGTRLTVT.

The rearrangement links TRBV19 to TRBJ1-1; D possibly corresponds to TRBD1 (6 bases). Trimming pared 10 bases from V and 3 bases from J, leaving 15 bases between. The CDR3 spans 13 residues. Germline assignment: CDR1 LNHDA and CDR2 SQIVND (reference sequence). This chain's CDR3 is CATESGGDTEAFF. The CDR3 DNA sequence: TGTGCCACCGAAAGCGGGGGCGACACTGAAGCTTTCTTT.

In its sample, this clone was seen a few times. The CDR3 region is CATSTGLNTEAFF. DNA for the CDR3: TGTGCCACTTCGACAGGTTTGAACACTGAAGCTTTCTTT. The rearrangement links TRBV28 to TRBJ1-1, with D perhaps TRBD1 (6 bases). The CDR3 contains 13 residues. CDR1 is MDHEN and CDR2 is SYDVKM in the germline V gene. V was shortened by 10 bases and J by 0 bases, with 12 bases between the two germline ends.

The chain carries TRBV7-8 and TRBJ1-1, with 7 nucleotides matching TRBD1. The junction had 7 bases not matched to a gene; V was cut back by 5 bases and J by 4 bases. CDR3 length equals 14 residues. The germline CDR1 and CDR2 sequences are SGHVS and FQNEAQ. The CDR3 is CASSLTPGGTEAFF. CDR3 DNA: TGTGCCAGCAGCCTCACCCCAGGGGGCACTGAAGCTTTCTTT.

The chain combines TRBV5-1 with TRBJ2-3; perhaps TRBD2 as D (6 bases). V dropped 2 bases and J dropped 6 bases, with 7 bases sitting between them. Germline V gives CDR1 SGHRS, CDR2 YFSETQ. This CDR3 region has 12 residues. Here the CDR3 DNA reads TGCGCCAGCAGCTTAGGAGGGGATACGCAGTATTTT. Its protein product is CASSLGGDTQYF.

This clone was seen a few times. In DNA form, the CDR3 reads TGTGCCAGCAGCCTACTAGTGCTCTACAATGAGCAGTTCTTC. It encodes CASSLLVLYNEQFF. The chain recombines TRBV7-9 with TRBJ2-1; tentatively, D is TRBD2 (5 bases). The CDR3 totals 14 residues. The V gene's germline CDR1 is SEHNR and CDR2 FQNEAQ (reference sequence). V was shortened by 5 bases and J by 3 bases, with 11 bases between the two germline ends.